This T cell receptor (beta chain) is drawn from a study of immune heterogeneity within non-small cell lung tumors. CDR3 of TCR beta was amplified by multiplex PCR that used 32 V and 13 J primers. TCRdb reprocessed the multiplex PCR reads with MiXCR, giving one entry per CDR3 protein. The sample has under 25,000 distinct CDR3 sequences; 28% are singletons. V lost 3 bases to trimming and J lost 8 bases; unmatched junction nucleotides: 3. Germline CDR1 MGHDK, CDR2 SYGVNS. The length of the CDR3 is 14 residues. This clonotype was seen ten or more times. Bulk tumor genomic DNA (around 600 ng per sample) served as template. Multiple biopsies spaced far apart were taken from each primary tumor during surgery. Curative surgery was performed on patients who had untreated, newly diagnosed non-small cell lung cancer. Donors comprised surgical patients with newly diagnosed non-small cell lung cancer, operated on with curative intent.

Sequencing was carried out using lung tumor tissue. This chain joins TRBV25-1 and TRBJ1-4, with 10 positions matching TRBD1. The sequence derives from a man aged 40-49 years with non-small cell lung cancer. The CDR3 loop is CASSDGTGAEKLFF. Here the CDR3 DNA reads TGTGCCAGCAGTGACGGGACAGGGGCCGAAAAACTGTTTTTT.